Presented here are 32 T cell receptor beta chains from one specimen sequenced in a study of OX40 agonist ivuxolimab in advanced cancers. Sequenced by immunoSEQ multiplex PCR; TCRdb stores in-frame clones only, minus some. The sample shows some 52,000 clones, 86% of them seen only once. The input for sequencing was CD4+ or CD8+ T cells sorted from blood, taken in a trial of the OX40 agonist ivuxolimab. The source is an adult with an advanced solid tumor such as melanoma, head and neck, liver or kidney cancer.

The chain combines TRBV7-9 with TRBJ1-6; D is ambiguous. This CDR3 spans 14 amino acids. The V end lost 8 bases, the J end lost 6 bases, and 14 bases lay between the germline ends. CDR1 SEHNR and CDR2 FQNEAQ come from the germline V gene (reference sequence). The CDR3 is CASCLDGTNSPLHF. CDR3 bases: TGTGCCAGCTGTTTAGACGGAACTAATTCACCCCTCCACTTT.

V is TRBV2 and J is TRBJ2-5, with TRBD1 identical over 9 bases. Germline values: CDR1 SNHLY, CDR2 FYNNEI. The CDR3 loop spans 14 amino acids. Trimming cost V 4 bases and J 6 bases; bases outside gene matches: 6. CDR3 region: CASSVGGQGQTQYF. The CDR3 DNA reads TGTGCCAGCAGTGTAGGGGGACAGGGCCAGACCCAGTACTTC. Supplemented by reference TRBV2 and TRBJ2-5, the full variable domain reads EPEVTQTPSHQVTQMGQEVILRCVPISNHLYFYWYRQILGQKVEFLVSFYNNEISEKSEIFDDQFSVERPDGSNFTLKIRSTKLEDSAMYFCASSVGGQGQTQYFGPGTRLLVL.

In regard to this clone: The identical CDR3 is also encoded by other nucleotide sequences in the sample. This chain uses TRBV5-1 with TRBJ1-3, with D unclear. The V gene lost 0 bases and the J gene lost 4 bases, with 8 bases spanning the gap. The germline V gene has CDR1 SGHRS and CDR2 YFSETQ. The CDR3 covers 14 residues. The CDR3 bases are TGCGCCAGCAGCTTGGGAGCGCCCGGAAACACCATATATTTT. Encoded protein: CASSLGAPGNTIYF. The full variable domain, rest sourced from reference TRBV5-1 and TRBJ1-3, is KAGVTQTPRYLIKTRGQQVTLSCSPISGHRSVSWYQQTPGQGLQFLFEYFSETQRNKGNFPGRFSGRQFSNSRSEMNVSTLELGDSALYLCASSLGAPGNTIYFGEGSWLTVV.

This clone occurred once. The chain combines TRBV5-1 with TRBJ1-1; unclear D gene. This CDR3 region has 14 residues. Trimming removed 2 bases from V and 0 bases from J, with 8 bases in between. Germline V gives CDR1 SGHRS, CDR2 YFSETQ. CDR3 sequence reads: CASSFMNLNTEAFF. The CDR3 nucleotides are TGCGCCAGCAGCTTTATGAATCTGAACACTGAAGCTTTCTTT.

The V gene is TRBV5-1, the J gene TRBJ2-5; no reliable D call. The germline gives CDR1 SGHRS, CDR2 YFSETQ. V was pared by 1 base and J by 2 bases, with 9 bases between. The CDR3 length is 14 residues. The DNA of the CDR3 is TGCGCCAGCAGCTTGATGGACGGACAAGAGACCCAGTACTTC. This encodes CASSLMDGQETQYF. The full variable domain, rest sourced from reference TRBV5-1 and TRBJ2-5, is KAGVTQTPRYLIKTRGQQVTLSCSPISGHRSVSWYQQTPGQGLQFLFEYFSETQRNKGNFPGRFSGRQFSNSRSEMNVSTLELGDSALYLCASSLMDGQETQYFGPGTRLLVL.

The rearrangement uses TRBV7-3 and TRBJ2-7; 9 positions agree with TRBD1. CDR1 and CDR2 (germline): SGHTA, FQGTGA. The J segment lost 6 bases and the V segment lost 5 bases, leaving 11 bases of the junction unmatched. CDR3 size: 15 residues. CDR3 in amino acids: CASSLSPPGQGEQYF. The CDR3 DNA follows: TGTGCCAGCAGCCTAAGTCCCCCGGGACAGGGCGAGCAGTACTTC.

The rearrangement links TRBV5-5 to TRBJ2-5; TRBD2 might be the D (6 bases). The germline gives CDR1 SGHKS, CDR2 YYEKEE (reference sequence). The CDR3 sequence is 12 residues long. V was clipped by 0 bases and J by 7 bases, with 7 bases between them. The CDR3, as DNA: TGTGCCAGCAGCTTGGTGCGGGGGACCCAGTACTTC. It specifies CASSLVRGTQYF.

This clone has just a few counts. V and J are TRBV19 and TRBJ1-4; a possible D gene is TRBD1 (6 bases). V was shortened by 2 bases and J by 7 bases, with 17 bases between the two germline ends. Germline V CDR1 and CDR2: LNHDA, SQIVND (reference sequence). This CDR3 spans 16 amino acids. CDR3 protein: CASSIKSGAGIEKLFF. The CDR3 DNA reads TGTGCCAGTAGTATAAAGTCAGGGGCAGGGATTGAAAAACTGTTTTTT.

The chain joins TRBV30 to TRBJ1-2; 9 bases match TRBD1. The CDR3 totals 15 residues. Per germline, CDR1 GTSNPN and CDR2 SVGIG (reference sequence). The V segment lost 2 bases and the J segment 5 bases; nucleotides outside the gene matches: 9. The CDR3 bases are TGTGCCTGGAGTCGCCCGGGACAGGGCATGTATGGCTACACCTTC. This gives the protein CAWSRPGQGMYGYTF. The entire variable domain, with the rest obtained from reference TRBV30 and TRBJ1-2, is as follows: SQTIHQWPATLVQPVGSPLSLECTVEGTSNPNLYWYRQAAGRGLQLLFYSVGIGQISSEVPQNLSASRPQDRQFILSSKKLLLSDSGFYLCAWSRPGQGMYGYTFGSGTRLTVV.

The CDR3 spells CASSYRVTDTQYF. The CDR3 nucleotides are TGTGCCAGCAGTTACAGGGTAACAGATACGCAGTATTTT. The chain carries TRBV6-5 and TRBJ2-3; no firm D call. The CDR3 is made up of 13 amino acids. The germline V gene encodes CDR1 MNHEY and CDR2 SVGAGI. With 2 bases removed from V and 3 bases from J, the gap between germline ends came to 6 bases.

The chain combines TRBV5-1 with TRBJ1-1, with D maybe TRBD1 (5 bases). V dropped 4 bases and J dropped 3 bases, with 13 bases sitting between them. The germline gives CDR1 SGHRS, CDR2 YFSETQ. The CDR3 runs 14 residues. In DNA form, the CDR3 reads TGCGCCAGCAGCCCACAGGCGTTTGACACTGAAGCTTTCTTT. This encodes CASSPQAFDTEAFF.

The chain links TRBV6-6 to TRBJ1-5; TRBD1 agrees at 9 bases. V shed 6 bases, J shed 3 bases, and the junction held 6 bases outside the gene matches. The CDR3 is made up of 15 amino acids. From germline, CDR1 is MNHNY and CDR2 SVGAGI (reference sequence). The CDR3 here is CASSHGQGYNQPQHF. For the CDR3, the DNA is TGTGCCAGCAGCCACGGACAGGGGTACAATCAGCCCCAGCATTTT.

In its sample, this clone was seen a few times. The rearrangement joins TRBV5-1 to TRBJ1-2; tentatively, D is TRBD1 (6 bases). The germline CDR1 and CDR2 sequences are SGHRS and YFSETQ. The CDR3 runs 14 residues. Trimming cost V 2 bases and J 2 bases, with 10 bases left between them. CDR3 in DNA: TGCGCCAGCAGCTTAACGACAGGAAACTATGGCTACACCTTC. This encodes CASSLTTGNYGYTF.

The chain is built from TRBV5-4 and TRBJ1-1; D gene unclear. CDR1 SGHNT and CDR2 YYREEE come from the germline V gene (reference sequence). The germline V and J ends were trimmed by 3 bases and 0 bases, with 12 bases remaining between them. This CDR3 has 15 residues. CDR3 residues: CASSSGFQVNTEAFF. In DNA, the CDR3 is TGTGCCAGCAGCTCCGGGTTCCAGGTGAACACTGAAGCTTTCTTT.

This chain links TRBV5-1 with TRBJ1-2, with D unclear. The CDR3 spans 13 residues. CDR1 and CDR2 (germline): SGHRS, YFSETQ. The germline V and J ends were trimmed by 5 bases and 8 bases, with 16 bases remaining between them. This CDR3 is CASSSGRTEGYTF. CDR3 nucleotide sequence: TGCGCCAGCAGTTCCGGGAGAACAGAGGGCTACACCTTC.

The rearrangement joins TRBV15 to TRBJ1-2; no definite D call. Between the trimmed V and J ends, which lost 0 bases and 2 bases, there was a span of 16 bases. The CDR3 covers 17 residues. Germline loops: CDR1 LNHNV, CDR2 YYDKDF (reference sequence). The CDR3 DNA is TGTGCCACCAGCAGAGATCGTGGAACAGAACACAACTATGGCTACACCTTC. Its protein is CATSRDRGTEHNYGYTF.

The chain joins TRBV6-5 to TRBJ2-3; D might be TRBD1 (5 bases). The CDR3 has 15 amino acids. The V gene lost 10 bases and the J gene lost 0 bases, with 17 bases spanning the gap. The germline gives CDR1 MNHEY, CDR2 SVGAGI. In nucleotides, the CDR3 is TGTGCCACGAAAGGTATAGGGGCTAGCACAGATACGCAGTATTTT. Translating it yields CATKGIGASTDTQYF.

The rearrangement joins TRBV10-1 to TRBJ2-5; 9 bases line up with TRBD2. This CDR3 has 15 residues. Per the germline V gene, CDR1 is WNHNN and CDR2 is SYGVQD (reference sequence). The V and J ends lost 5 bases and 5 bases, in that order; junction bases with no gene match: 9. The CDR3 DNA reads as TGCGCCAGCAGTTACCACGGACTAGCGCGGGAGACCCAGTACTTC. Translation gives CASSYHGLARETQYF.

CDR3 region: CASSVSGASGGETQYF. CDR3 DNA: TGTGCCAGCAGCGTATCCGGGGCTAGCGGGGGAGAGACCCAGTACTTC. The chain combines TRBV9 with TRBJ2-5; 10 bases match TRBD2. Per germline, CDR1 SGDLS and CDR2 YYNGEE. Unmatched junction bases numbered 7, after V lost 1 base and J lost 4 bases. This CDR3 contains 16 residues. The variable domain in full, with the rest retrieved from reference TRBV9 and TRBJ2-5, is DSGVTQTPKHLITATGQRVTLRCSPRSGDLSVYWYQQSLDQGLQFLIQYYNGEERAKGNILERFSAQQFPDLHSELNLSSLELGDSALYFCASSVSGASGGETQYFGPGTRLLVL.

This clone appeared a few times. The chain is built from TRBV5-1 and TRBJ1-1; unclear D gene. This CDR3 is 15 amino acids long. Deletions cut 3 bases from V and 1 base from J, with 13 bases between. CDR1 and CDR2 from the germline V gene are SGHRS and YFSETQ. CDR3 nucleotides: TGCGCCAGCAGCTCTCTGCCGGAGACGAACACTGAAGCTTTCTTT. Translating gives CASSSLPETNTEAFF.

The gene calls are TRBV6-1 and TRBJ1-2; D gene unclear. In germline, CDR1 is MNHNS, CDR2 SASEGT. V dropped 2 bases and J dropped 2 bases, with 9 bases sitting between them. The CDR3 spans 14 residues. The CDR3 loop reads CASSELSKNYGYTF. The DNA for the CDR3 is TGTGCCAGCAGTGAACTCTCCAAAAACTATGGCTACACCTTC.

This clone was seen once. The gene calls are TRBV19 and TRBJ2-1, with D perhaps TRBD1 (7 bases). Germline assignment: CDR1 LNHDA and CDR2 SQIVND (reference sequence). Trimming shortened V by 5 bases and J by 5 bases, and 13 bases separated the two germline ends. CDR3 size: 14 residues. In DNA, the CDR3 is TGTGCCAGTAGTTACGCGGGACAGAACAATGAGCAGTTCTTC. This codes for CASSYAGQNNEQFF.

The chain employs TRBV11-2 and TRBJ1-2; a possible D gene is TRBD1 (5 bases). Between the trimmed V and J ends, which lost 3 bases and 8 bases, there was a span of 13 bases. The CDR3 loop spans 13 amino acids. The germline gives CDR1 SGHAT, CDR2 FQNNGV. CDR3 DNA sequence: TGTGCCAGCAGCTTGGGGCCGGGGGACGGCTACACCTTC. This sequence encodes CASSLGPGDGYTF.

This clone was observed once. This chain joins TRBV30 and TRBJ1-2; TRBD1 agrees at 10 bases. CDR1 and CDR2 (germline): GTSNPN, SVGIG (reference sequence). With V trimmed by 3 bases and J by 8 bases, 12 bases remained unmatched. CDR3 length equals 15 residues. The CDR3 DNA follows: TGTGCCTGGAGAGGCAGGGACAGGGGATCGCAAGGCTACACCTTC. This gives the protein CAWRGRDRGSQGYTF.

J is TRBJ1-2 and V is TRBV7-8; D is perhaps TRBD1 (6 bases). The CDR3 consists of 14 residues. The V end was cut by 5 bases, the J end by 2 bases, with 12 bases between. Germline-derived CDR1 and CDR2 are SGHVS and FQNEAQ. This CDR3 is CASSRGQRNYGYTF. In DNA, the CDR3 is TGTGCCAGCAGCCGCGGACAGAGAAACTATGGCTACACCTTC.

CDR3 in DNA: TGTGCCAGCAGTCCGGGACAGGCTGGGGGATCACCCCTCCACTTT. Amino acid sequence: CASSPGQAGGSPLHF. V gene TRBV28 combines with J gene TRBJ1-6; 8 bases map to TRBD1. CDR1 is MDHEN, CDR2 SYDVKM, per germline. There are 15 residues in the CDR3. V lost 5 bases to trimming and J lost 10 bases; unmatched junction nucleotides: 10.

The chain combines TRBV18 with TRBJ2-6, with D perhaps matching TRBD1 or TRBD2 (6 bases each). In germline, CDR1 is KGHSH, CDR2 LQKENI. V lost 3 bases, J lost 1 base, and 22 bases lay in between. The CDR3 contains 20 residues. CDR3 DNA sequence: TGTGCCAGCTCACCCCTAGGTCCGGGGGCGAAAAAGTCTGGGGCCAACGTCCTGACTTTC. Translating gives CASSPLGPGAKKSGANVLTF.

The chain employs TRBV5-6 and TRBJ2-3; no clear D gene. The CDR3 is made up of 14 amino acids. CDR1 is SGHDT, CDR2 YYEEEE, per germline. V lost 0 bases to trimming and J lost 0 bases, with 5 bases between them. CDR3 sequence (DNA): TGTGCCAGCAGCTTGGCCGCGAGCACAGATACGCAGTATTTT. Encoded protein: CASSLAASTDTQYF.

The rearrangement joins TRBV6-5 to TRBJ2-2, with a possible D match to TRBD2 (5 bases). V was clipped by 4 bases and J by 5 bases, with 8 bases between them. The CDR3 has 13 residues. CDR1 is MNHEY and CDR2 is SVGAGI in the germline V gene. The CDR3 DNA follows: TGTGCCAGCAGTTCCACGGGGACCGGGGAGCTGTTTTTT. Amino acid sequence: CASSSTGTGELFF.

This clone has only one observation. The chain carries TRBV10-3 and TRBJ1-2; the match to TRBD1 covers 10 bases. Germline trimming cut 6 bases from V and 8 bases from J; bases unmatched to any gene: 9. The CDR3 totals 14 residues. Germline V CDR1 and CDR2: ENHRY, SYGVKD. This chain's CDR3 is CAIREGTGEWGYTF. The CDR3, as DNA: TGTGCCATCAGAGAAGGGACAGGGGAATGGGGCTACACCTTC.

V and J are TRBV18 and TRBJ1-1; D call uncertain. There are 15 residues in the CDR3. From germline, CDR1 is KGHSH and CDR2 LQKENI. Trimming stripped 5 bases from V and 3 bases from J, with 16 bases between. The chain's CDR3 is CASSSLRLPDTEAFF. DNA for the CDR3: TGTGCCAGCTCATCGCTTCGGCTACCTGACACTGAAGCTTTCTTT.

CDR3 bases: TGTGCCAGTAGTCCCCGGTTTGGGGGGACTACAGATACGCAGTATTTT. Its translation: CASSPRFGGTTDTQYF. The rearrangement joins TRBV19 to TRBJ2-3; weak D call: TRBD2 (6 bases). Looked up from germline, CDR1 is LNHDA and CDR2 is SQIVND (reference sequence). With 5 bases removed from V and 3 bases from J, the gap between germline ends came to 18 bases. This CDR3 has 16 residues.